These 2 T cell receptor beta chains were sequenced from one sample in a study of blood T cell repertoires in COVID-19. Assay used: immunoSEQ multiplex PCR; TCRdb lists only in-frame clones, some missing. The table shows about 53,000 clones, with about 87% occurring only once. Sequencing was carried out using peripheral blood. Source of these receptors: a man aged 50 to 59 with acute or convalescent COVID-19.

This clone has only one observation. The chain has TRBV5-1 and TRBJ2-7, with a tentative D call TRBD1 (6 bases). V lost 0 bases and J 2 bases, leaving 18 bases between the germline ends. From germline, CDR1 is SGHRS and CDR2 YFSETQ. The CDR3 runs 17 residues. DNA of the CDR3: TGCGCCAGCAGCTTGGCGCCAGGGGCGACCCCTCCCTACGAGCAGTACTTC. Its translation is CASSLAPGATPPYEQYF.

The CDR3 is CASSLKTGPYEQYF. The CDR3 nucleotides are TGCGCCAGCAGCTTGAAGACAGGACCTTACGAGCAGTACTTC. The chain recombines TRBV5-1 with TRBJ2-7; D is perhaps TRBD1 (6 bases). This CDR3 has 14 amino acids. V was trimmed by 1 base and J by 4 bases, leaving 12 bases between them. CDR1 is SGHRS and CDR2 is YFSETQ in the germline V gene.